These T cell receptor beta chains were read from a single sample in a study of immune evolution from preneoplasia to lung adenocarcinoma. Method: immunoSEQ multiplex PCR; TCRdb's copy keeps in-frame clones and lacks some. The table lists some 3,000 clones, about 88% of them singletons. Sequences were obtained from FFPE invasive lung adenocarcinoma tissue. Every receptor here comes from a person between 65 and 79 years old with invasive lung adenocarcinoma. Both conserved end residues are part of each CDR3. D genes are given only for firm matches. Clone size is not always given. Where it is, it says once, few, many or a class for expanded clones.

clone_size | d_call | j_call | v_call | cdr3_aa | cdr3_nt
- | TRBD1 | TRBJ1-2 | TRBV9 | CASSEQGRGGGYTF | TGTGCCAGCAGCGAACAGGGGCGGGGAGGTGGCTACACCTTC
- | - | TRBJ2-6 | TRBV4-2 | CASSIDRKVQSRANVLTF | TGTGCCAGCAGCATAGACCGCAAAGTACAAAGTCGGGCCAACGTCCTGACTTTC
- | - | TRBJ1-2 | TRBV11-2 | CASSLPRGYGYTF | TGTGCCAGCAGCTTACCCAGAGGCTATGGCTACACCTTC
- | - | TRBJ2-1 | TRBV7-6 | CASSLFAREGHEQFF | TGTGCCAGCAGCTTATTCGCGCGGGAAGGTCATGAGCAGTTCTTC
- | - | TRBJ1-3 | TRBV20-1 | CSARARNTIYF | TGCAGTGCTAGAGCACGAAACACCATATATTTT
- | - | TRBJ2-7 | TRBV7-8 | CASSSGFTYEQYF | TGTGCCAGCAGCTCCGGATTCACCTACGAGCAGTACTTC
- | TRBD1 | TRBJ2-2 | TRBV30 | CAWRPGQVRTGELFF | TGTGCCTGGAGGCCAGGACAGGTCCGGACCGGGGAGCTGTTTTTT
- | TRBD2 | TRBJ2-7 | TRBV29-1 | CSVGGGAYEQYF | TGCAGCGTTGGTGGGGGGGCCTACGAGCAGTACTTC
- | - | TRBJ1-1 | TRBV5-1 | CASSLEAGPSFRAFF | TGCGCCAGCAGCTTGGAGGCAGGGCCAAGCTTCCGAGCTTTCTTT
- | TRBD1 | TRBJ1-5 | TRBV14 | CASSQSGTATSQHF | TGTGCCAGCAGCCAATCCGGGACAGCCACGTCCCAGCATTTT
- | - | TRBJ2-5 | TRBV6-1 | CASGVGRVGETQYF | TGTGCCAGCGGGGTGGGAAGGGTGGGAGAGACCCAGTACTTC
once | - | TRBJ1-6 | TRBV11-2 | CASSIRTGGSSYNSPLHF | TGTGCCAGCAGCATCCGCACGGGAGGGTCGTCCTATAATTCACCCCTCCACTTT
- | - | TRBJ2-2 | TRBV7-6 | CASSLAGVNTGELFF | TGTGCCAGCAGCTTAGCCGGAGTGAACACCGGGGAGCTGTTTTTT
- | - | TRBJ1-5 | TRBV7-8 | CASSLASVNQPQHF | TGTGCCAGCAGCTTAGCGTCAGTCAATCAGCCCCAGCATTTT
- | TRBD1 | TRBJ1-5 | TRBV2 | CASSPGQGYQPQHF | TGTGCCAGCAGCCCGGGACAGGGGTATCAGCCCCAGCATTTT
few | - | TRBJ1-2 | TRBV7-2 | CASSPTPGREDGYTF | TGTGCCAGCAGCCCAACCCCAGGGAGAGAGGATGGCTACACCTTC
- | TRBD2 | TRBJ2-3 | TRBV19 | CASSMETLAGVSTDTQYF | TGTGCCAGTAGTATGGAGACTCTAGCGGGAGTATCCACAGATACGCAGTATTTT
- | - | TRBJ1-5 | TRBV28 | CASSLDNQPQHF | TGTGCCAGCAGTTTAGATAATCAGCCCCAGCATTTT
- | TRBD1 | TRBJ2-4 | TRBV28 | CASSLSGRGNIQYF | TGTGCCAGCAGTTTATCCGGCAGGGGGAACATTCAGTACTTC
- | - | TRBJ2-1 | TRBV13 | CASRVRGGVYNEQFF | TGTGCCAGCAGGGTCAGGGGGGGGGTTTACAATGAGCAGTTCTTC
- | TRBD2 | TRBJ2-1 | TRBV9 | CASSPGGSWGLAGENEQFF | TGTGCCAGCAGCCCAGGAGGGAGTTGGGGACTAGCGGGGGAGAATGAGCAGTTCTTC
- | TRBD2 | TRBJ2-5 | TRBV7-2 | CASSLGLASETQYF | TGTGCCAGCAGCTTAGGACTAGCGTCTGAGACCCAGTACTTC
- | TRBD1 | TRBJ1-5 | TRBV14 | CASSREGTGAPQHF | TGTGCCAGCAGTCGAGAGGGGACAGGGGCACCCCAGCATTTT
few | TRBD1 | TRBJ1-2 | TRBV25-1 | CASSKNVRGRDYGYTF | TGTGCCAGCAGTAAAAACGTGAGGGGGCGCGACTATGGCTACACCTTC
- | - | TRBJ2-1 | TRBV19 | CASSIRGARVNEQFF | TGTGCCAGTAGTATTCGGGGGGCTAGGGTGAATGAGCAGTTCTTC
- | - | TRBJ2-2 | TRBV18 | CASSYNVPVTGELFF | TGTGCCAGCTCATATAACGTGCCGGTTACCGGGGAGCTGTTTTTT
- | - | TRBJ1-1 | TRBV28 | CASSRMASEAFF | TGTGCCAGCAGTCGGATGGCCAGTGAAGCTTTCTTT
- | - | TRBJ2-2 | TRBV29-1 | CSVKVASTGELFF | TGCAGCGTTAAAGTGGCAAGTACCGGGGAGCTGTTTTTT
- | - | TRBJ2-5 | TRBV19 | CASSIDANSQETQYF | TGTGCCAGTAGTATAGACGCAAACTCTCAAGAGACCCAGTACTTC
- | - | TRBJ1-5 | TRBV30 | CAWSGQVRNQPQHF | TGTGCCTGGAGTGGGCAGGTCCGCAATCAGCCCCAGCATTTT
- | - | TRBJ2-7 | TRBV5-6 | CASSQRGYEQYF | TGTGCCAGCAGCCAGAGGGGCTACGAGCAGTACTTC
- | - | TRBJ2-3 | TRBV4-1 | CASSLEGGGDTQYF | TGCGCCAGCAGCCTAGAAGGGGGGGGAGATACGCAGTATTTT
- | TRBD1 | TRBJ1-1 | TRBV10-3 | CAISDRGPMNTEAFF | TGTGCCATCAGTGATAGGGGGCCGATGAACACTGAAGCTTTCTTT
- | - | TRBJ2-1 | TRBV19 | CASTVQDEQFF | TGTGCCAGTACCGTCCAAGATGAGCAGTTCTTC
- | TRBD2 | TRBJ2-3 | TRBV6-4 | CASSTLAGYTQYF | TGTGCCAGCAGTACACTAGCGGGATATACGCAGTATTTT
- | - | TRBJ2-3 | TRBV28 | CASSLSQLTQYF | TGTGCCAGCAGTTTATCACAACTTACGCAGTATTTT
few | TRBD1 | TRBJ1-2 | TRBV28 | CASNRQGVESYTF | TGTGCCAGCAACCGTCAGGGGGTGGAAAGCTACACCTTC
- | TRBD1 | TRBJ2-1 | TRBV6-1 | CASTPGGGNEQFF | TGTGCCAGCACTCCAGGGGGCGGGAATGAGCAGTTCTTC
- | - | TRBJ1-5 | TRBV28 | CASIYSGVDQPQHF | TGTGCCAGCATCTACTCAGGGGTAGATCAGCCCCAGCATTTT
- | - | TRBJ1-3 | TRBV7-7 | CASSLVSYSGNTIYF | TGTGCTAGCAGCTTAGTGTCGTACTCTGGAAACACCATATATTTT
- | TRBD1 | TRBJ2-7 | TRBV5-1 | CASSPETGGPSYEQYF | TGCGCCAGCAGCCCTGAGACAGGGGGCCCCTCCTACGAGCAGTACTTC
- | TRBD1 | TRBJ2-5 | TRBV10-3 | CAISEGQGKGETQYF | TGTGCCATCAGTGAAGGACAGGGGAAAGGAGAGACCCAGTACTTC
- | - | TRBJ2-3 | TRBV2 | CASSVSGTADTQYF | TGTGCCAGCAGTGTTTCGGGTACGGCAGATACGCAGTATTTT
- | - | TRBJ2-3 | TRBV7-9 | CASSQGGSTDTQYF | TGTGCCAGCAGCCAAGGTGGGAGCACAGATACGCAGTATTTT
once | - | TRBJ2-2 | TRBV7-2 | CASSPQGGTGELFF | TGTGCCAGCAGCCCCCAAGGCGGGACCGGGGAGCTGTTTTTT
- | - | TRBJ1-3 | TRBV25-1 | CASSGWGAGSGNTIYF | TGTGCCAGCAGCGGTTGGGGGGCTGGATCTGGAAACACCATATATTTT
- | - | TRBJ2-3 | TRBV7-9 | CASSWGPDTQYF | TGTGCCAGCAGCTGGGGGCCAGATACGCAGTATTTT
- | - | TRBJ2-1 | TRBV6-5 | CASSSPETYNEQFF | TGTGCCAGCAGTTCTCCCGAAACTTACAATGAGCAGTTCTTC
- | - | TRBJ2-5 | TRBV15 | CATSRDGFGYSETQYF | TGTGCCACCAGCAGAGACGGTTTCGGGTATTCCGAGACCCAGTACTTC
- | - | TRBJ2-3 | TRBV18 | CASSQVSLTQYF | TGTGCCAGCTCACAAGTCTCCCTTACGCAGTATTTT
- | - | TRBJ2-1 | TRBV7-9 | CASSLGGTLRGNEQFF | TGTGCCAGCAGCTTAGGCGGTACCTTAAGGGGGAATGAGCAGTTCTTC